The rows below give T cell receptor beta chains drawn from one sample of a study of blood T cells in healthy people across ages. In TCRdb, the 5' RACE reads were re-called with MiXCR into one record per CDR3 protein. The repertoire includes about a million distinct CDR3 sequences, just over 50% of them detected once, and about 20% sits in the top ten. Sequencing used blood. The receptors were gathered from a woman aged 60 to 75 in good health. Each CDR3 is given without its conserved first and last residue. Each record gives: V gene, clone size, CDR3 protein. Size tells how often a clone was seen (once, few, many) or the class of an expanded clone, and some rows leave it out.

>TRBV12-3/TRBV12-4|.
ASSYGLGINFYGYT
>TRBV7-8|.
ASRPPEETQY
>TRBV6-6|.
ASSDASVENTIY
>TRBV12-3/TRBV12-4|.
ASSSDVSGANVLT
>TRBV7-9|.
ASSSPDRGMDEQY
>TRBV2|.
ASKQGYEQF
>TRBV20-1|few
SARDLATSYEQY
>TRBV7-2|.
ASSPGTFYNGQF
>TRBV4-1|.
ASRRTQSTDTQY
>TRBV7-2|.
ASSLRVQGTGVKTGELF
>TRBV11-3|.
ASSANRQGNEQF
>TRBV5-1|.
ASSIDRDTQY
>TRBV20-1|few
SARGLAGVSDTQY
>TRBV12-3/TRBV12-4|few
ASSSSGGGETQY
>TRBV3-1|once
ASTWDGNTEAF
>TRBV20-1|.
SARRGLYNEQF
>TRBV10-2|.
ASRRTESNQPQH
>TRBV7-2|.
ASSLNWNTGELF
>TRBV12-3/TRBV12-4|.
ASTPMGQGDGYT
>TRBV12-3/TRBV12-4|once
ASSLGSRVWDTGELF
>TRBV3-1|.
ASGGTSWYEQY
>TRBV20-1|.
SARDPPRGVVDEQY
>TRBV28|.
ASSLERVTDTQY
>TRBV28|.
ASSVLGQHHEQY
>TRBV4-3|.
ASSQIGGREHEQY
>TRBV5-1|.
ASRTGTDNKGQF
>TRBV20-1|.
SATPSEQY
>TRBV27|.
ASSGYGETQY
>TRBV9|.
ASRALPTKTAYNEQF
>TRBV12-3/TRBV12-4|few
ASSGLAVEQY
>TRBV28|few
ASRSGLLTDTQY
>TRBV7-2|.
ASSMGRGRANEQF
>TRBV9|.
ASTRSRGGRGTQY
>TRBV7-9|few
ASSTFRENTGELF
>TRBV20-1|.
SAKKTRSSYNEQF
>TRBV11-2|.
ASSPPLGGLLGDTQY
>TRBV7-2|.
DSSLRPYNEQY